Listed below are T cell receptor beta chains from one sample, sequenced in a study of OX40 agonist ivuxolimab in advanced cancers. Data came from immunoSEQ multiplex PCR; TCRdb stores just in-frame clones and leaves some out. The sample includes more than 50,000 clones, around 79% of them seen just once. This specimen was CD4+ or CD8+ T cells sorted from blood, taken in a trial of the OX40 agonist ivuxolimab. The receptors originated from an adult with an advanced solid tumor such as melanoma, head and neck, liver or kidney cancer. Each CDR3 is given with its conserved first and last residue. D genes are given only for firm matches. Clone size is shown for a subset of rows, as once, few, many or a class of expanded clone.

>NA|NA|TRBV6-1|TRBJ2-7
CASSEGGTPRVYEQYF
TGTGCCAGCAGTGAAGGCGGGACCCCCCGGGTTTACGAGCAGTACTTC
>NA|NA|TRBV5-1|TRBJ2-3
CASSFRTDTDTQYF
TGCGCCAGCAGCTTCAGGACTGACACAGATACGCAGTATTTT
>NA|NA|TRBV19|TRBJ2-5
CASSIGTAQETQYF
TGTGCCAGTAGTATAGGAACGGCCCAAGAGACCCAGTACTTC
>NA|NA|TRBV18|TRBJ1-6
CASSPGIEYNSPLHF
TGTGCCAGCTCCCCAGGGATAGAGTATAATTCACCCCTCCACTTT
>NA|NA|TRBV30|TRBJ1-5
CAWRADGGNQPQHF
TGTGCCTGGAGAGCGGACGGGGGGAATCAGCCCCAGCATTTT
>NA|NA|TRBV6-6|TRBJ2-5
CASSPFASQETQYF
TGTGCCAGCAGTCCATTTGCTAGTCAAGAGACCCAGTACTTC
>NA|NA|TRBV10-3|TRBJ2-7
CAISDSNTYEQYF
TGTGCCATCAGTGACAGCAACACCTACGAGCAGTACTTC
>TRBD2|once|TRBV6-1|TRBJ2-2
CASSPGGGRVGELFF
TGTGCCAGCAGTCCTGGGGGTGGGAGGGTCGGGGAGCTGTTTTTT
>NA|NA|TRBV11-2|TRBJ2-7
CASSLGAYEQYF
TGTGCCAGCAGCTTAGGCGCCTACGAGCAGTACTTC
>NA|NA|TRBV19|TRBJ1-1
CASSISGGNTEAFF
TGTGCCAGTAGTATATCTGGGGGGAACACTGAAGCTTTCTTT
>NA|NA|TRBV5-1|TRBJ2-7
CASSQGYVVQGGNEQYF
TGCGCCAGCAGCCAGGGGTATGTAGTCCAGGGAGGGAACGAGCAGTACTTC
>TRBD1|NA|TRBV6-1|TRBJ2-5
CASSVNRGWGETQYF
TGTGCCAGCAGTGTTAACAGGGGGTGGGGGGAGACCCAGTACTTC
>TRBD2|NA|TRBV28|TRBJ2-1
CASSFAWSLAGGSSSYNEQFF
TGTGCCAGCAGTTTTGCCTGGTCGCTAGCGGGAGGCTCGAGCTCCTACAATGAGCAGTTCTTC
>NA|NA|TRBV2|TRBJ1-4
CASRGGGRAKLFF
TGTGCCAGCAGGGGCGGAGGTCGTGCAAAACTGTTTTTT
>TRBD1|NA|TRBV28|TRBJ1-4
CASSPQGFNEKLFF
TGTGCCAGCAGCCCACAGGGGTTTAACGAAAAACTGTTTTTT